Each of the 5 T cell receptor beta chains below was sequenced from the same sample in a study of beta chain features in type 1 diabetes. Study results and limitations: TCRB CDR3s were moderately but significantly shorter in Type 1 diabetes patients in all four CD4+ subsets.

Sequencing targeted expressed TCRB transcripts, as all isolated RNA had been reverse transcribed. TCRdb's copy holds only in-frame clones and misses some; the assay was immunoSEQ multiplex PCR. The sample consists of roughly 180,000 clones, less than 9.5% of them appearing once. The antigens for these receptors are not known. The specimen sequenced was central memory CD4+ T cells from blood. These receptors all come from a woman aged 40 to 49 with type 1 diabetes.

CDR3 sequence (DNA): TGCGCCAGCGCCGGACAGACGAACACTGAAGCTTTCTTT. This encodes CASAGQTNTEAFF. The gene calls are TRBV5-1 and TRBJ1-1, with D tentatively TRBD1 (6 bases). The CDR3 runs 13 residues. The ends were cut back, 7 bases at V and 1 base at J, with 11 bases in the middle. Germline assignment: CDR1 SGHRS and CDR2 YFSETQ.

In its sample, this clone was seen many times. This chain links TRBV29-1 with TRBJ1-2, with TRBD1 matching over 7 bases. From germline, CDR1 is SQVTM and CDR2 ANQGSEA. With V trimmed by 1 base and J by 8 bases, 4 bases remained unmatched. This CDR3 is built from 12 residues. The CDR3, as DNA: TGCAGCGTTGAAGGGACAGGCTGGGGCTACACCTTC. Its protein product is CSVEGTGWGYTF.

V and J are TRBV19 and TRBJ1-1; D is unresolved. The CDR3 runs to 13 residues. V dropped 4 bases and J dropped 3 bases, with 9 bases sitting between them. Looked up from germline, CDR1 is LNHDA and CDR2 is SQIVND (reference sequence). Here the CDR3 DNA reads TGTGCCAGTAGTACCCGGACTTACACTGAAGCTTTCTTT. This sequence encodes CASSTRTYTEAFF.

This clone occurred a few times. The CDR3 region is CASSFGNTGLASSEQFF. CDR3 DNA: TGCGCCAGCAGCTTCGGTAATACAGGACTAGCGTCAAGTGAGCAGTTCTTC. The rearrangement joins TRBV5-1 to TRBJ2-1, with 9 bases aligning to TRBD2. CDR1 is SGHRS, CDR2 YFSETQ, per germline. With 2 bases clipped from V and 9 bases from J, the junction kept 15 bases outside the gene matches. The length of the CDR3 is 17 residues. Variable domain in full (rest from reference TRBV5-1 and TRBJ2-1): KAGVTQTPRYLIKTRGQQVTLSCSPISGHRSVSWYQQTPGQGLQFLFEYFSETQRNKGNFPGRFSGRQFSNSRSEMNVSTLELGDSALYLCASSFGNTGLASSEQFFGPGTRLTVL.

The chain couples TRBV29-1 to TRBJ2-4; TRBD2 might be the D (5 bases). The CDR3 is 16 residues long. Germline V gene lookup returns CDR1 SQVTM and CDR2 ANQGSEA. Trimming cost V 4 bases and J 0 bases, with 16 bases left between them. Here the CDR3 reads CSVVGSRDKAKNIQYF. CDR3 nucleotide sequence: TGCAGCGTTGTCGGGTCCCGGGATAAAGCCAAAAACATTCAGTACTTC.